This T cell receptor beta chain was sequenced in a study of shared clonotypes between healthy human individuals. Cells designated naive CD8 were CD45RO-negative and were positively selected for CCR7, with terminally differentiated effector memory CD45RA+ cells excluded. Healthy HIV-negative adults with no recent acute infections or vaccinations were recruited as donors. The material for each subset, its genomic DNA, was split evenly across several immunoSEQ plates. TCRdb's table, derived via immunoSEQ multiplex PCR, lists solely in-frame clones and lacks some. The sample gives roughly 2.1 million clones, about 93% of which show up once; 1.5% to 2% is in the top ten. Trimming took 4 bases from V and 0 from J, leaving 12 bases between them. The CDR3 covers 16 residues. The germline V gene has CDR1 ENHRY and CDR2 SYGVKD. With regard to this clone: Its antigen is unidentified.

General study findings and limits: The small donor group covered limited genetic and exposure diversity. It was the non-shared clonotypes that had lower generation probabilities than clonotypes shared by all four donors.

The specimen sequenced was naive CD8+ T cells from PBMCs. This TCR derives from a man aged 18 to 35 in good health. Some clones in this sample may be carry-over from other donors' samples. V gene TRBV10-3 combines with J gene TRBJ2-2, with a weak D call TRBD2 (6 bases). The CDR3 loop is CAISGGDPANTGELFF. CDR3 in DNA: TGTGCCATCAGTGGGGGGGACCCTGCGAACACCGGGGAGCTGTTTTTT.